This T cell receptor (beta chain) derives from a study of cytomegalovirus exposure and HLA in healthy donors. Across the study: As an earlier analysis found, 150 million to 200 million T cells yielded about 120 million unique TCR beta sequences.

Germline trimming cut 4 bases from V and 9 bases from J; bases unmatched to any gene: 8. This CDR3 contains 16 residues. CDR1 is MDHEN and CDR2 is SYDVKM in the germline V gene. The PCR used 60 Vbeta and 13 Jbeta primers. Generated by immunoSEQ multiplex PCR, the TCRdb table keeps only in-frame clones and is missing some. The repertoire consists of some 200,000 clones, with around 75% occurring once and the leading ten covering 6.3%. This clonotype was obtained from a man aged 40-55 years in good health and CMV-seropositive. The sequencing sample was made of PBMCs. This chain joins TRBV28 and TRBJ2-1, with 14 bases identical to TRBD2. The CDR3 bases are TGTGCCAGCAGTTCACTAACGGGACTAGCGGGAGCTGAGCAGTTCTTC. Encoded protein: CASSSLTGLAGAEQFF.